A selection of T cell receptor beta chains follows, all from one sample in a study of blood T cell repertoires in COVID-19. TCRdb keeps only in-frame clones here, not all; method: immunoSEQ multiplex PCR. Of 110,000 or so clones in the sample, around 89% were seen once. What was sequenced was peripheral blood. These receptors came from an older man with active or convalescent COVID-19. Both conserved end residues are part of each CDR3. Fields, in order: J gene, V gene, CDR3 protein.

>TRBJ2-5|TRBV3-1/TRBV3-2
CASSHPAGQETQYF
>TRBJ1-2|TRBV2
CASVGAASYGYTF
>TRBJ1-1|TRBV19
CASSRDRIMNTEAFF
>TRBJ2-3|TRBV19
CASSISLLYTDTQYF
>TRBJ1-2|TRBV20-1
CSARLNYGYTF
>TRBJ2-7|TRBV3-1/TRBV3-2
CASSQAAGDEQYF
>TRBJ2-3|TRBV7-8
CASQVQGKGASTDTQYF
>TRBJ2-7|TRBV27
CASRPARASGSKHEQYF
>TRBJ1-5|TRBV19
CASSIVEYSNQPQHF
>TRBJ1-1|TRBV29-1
CSGSDRMNTEAFF
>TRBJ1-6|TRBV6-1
CASSEAGGFYNSPLHF
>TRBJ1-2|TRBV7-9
CASSLEQLGGYTF
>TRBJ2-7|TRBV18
CASSWTGQPREQYF
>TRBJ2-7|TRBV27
CASSLRGGTGYEQYF
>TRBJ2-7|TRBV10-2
CASSELSYEQYF
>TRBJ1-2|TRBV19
CASQGVGYGYTF
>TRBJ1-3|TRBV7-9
CASSSSGQRGNTIYF
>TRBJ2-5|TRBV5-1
CASSLRTGETQYF
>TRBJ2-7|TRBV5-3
CARSSYRLARPSYEQYF
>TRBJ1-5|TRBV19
CASIPRGTGDSQPQHF
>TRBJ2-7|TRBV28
CASSITSGSLYEQYF
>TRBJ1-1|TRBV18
CASSPRNLDRETEAFF
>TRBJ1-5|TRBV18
CASSENRDQPQHF
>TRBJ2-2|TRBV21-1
CASSKERLAGKTGELFF
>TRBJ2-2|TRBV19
CASSIWEALGTGELFF
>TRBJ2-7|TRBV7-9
CASSLGPSGSYEQYF
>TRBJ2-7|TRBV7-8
CASSLYGESYEQYF
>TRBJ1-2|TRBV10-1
CASSGGQGTNYGYTF
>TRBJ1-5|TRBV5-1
CASSLGTGGQPQHF
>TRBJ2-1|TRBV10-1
CASSGPRTSPGGNEQFF
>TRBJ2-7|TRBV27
CASSFSAAGLAASSYEQYF
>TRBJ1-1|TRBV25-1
CASSEYRANTEAFF
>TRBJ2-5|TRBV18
CASSPPTSGRLETQYF
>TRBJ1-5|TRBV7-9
CASQGSGNQPQHF
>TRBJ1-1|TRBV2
CASSGRTGRVNTEAFF
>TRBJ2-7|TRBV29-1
CSVRSRDTSSGQYF
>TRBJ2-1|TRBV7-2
CASSLVADYNEQFF
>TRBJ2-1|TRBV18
CASSLQDSTSYNEQFF
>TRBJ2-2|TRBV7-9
CASSLASGNTGELFF
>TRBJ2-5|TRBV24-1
CATSDLRGGTQYF
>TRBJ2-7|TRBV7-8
CASSYESGGSRYEQYF
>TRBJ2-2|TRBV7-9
CASSLEEGVNTGELFF
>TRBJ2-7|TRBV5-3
CARSCGQYF
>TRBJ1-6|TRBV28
CASRTLGRGTGGGSPLHF
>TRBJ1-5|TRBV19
CASSLQGASQHF
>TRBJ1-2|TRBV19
CASSLPGTGNYGYTF
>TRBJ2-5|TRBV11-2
CASSLDPGREETQYF